The 26 T cell receptor beta chains in this list originate from one sample, sequenced in a study of T-cell reconstitution after alpha-beta-depleted transplantation in children. Unique molecular identifiers were incorporated into the prepared TCRbeta library. In TCRdb, the PCR reads were re-called with MiXCR into one record per CDR3 protein. The profile shows over 450,000 distinct CDR3 sequences, about 10% of them singletons. The sample here was PBMCs, taken before TCRalphabeta/CD19-depleted stem cell transplant. The receptor set was obtained from a child aged 2-15 years with inherited bone marrow failure, due to receive a stem cell transplant.

On this clonotype: Given a much more abundant clone one base away, this may be a read error. The rearrangement links TRBV6-5 to TRBJ2-7; TRBD2 aligns across 9 bases. Germline CDR1 and CDR2: MNHEY and SVGAGI. V was clipped by 2 bases and J by 2 bases; unmatched bases: 1. This CDR3 is 14 amino acids long. The CDR3 spells CASSYGGRAYEQYF. Written as DNA, the CDR3 is TGTGCCAGCAGTTACGGCGGGAGGGCCTACGAGCAGTACTTC.

This clonotype occurred many times. The rearrangement uses TRBV6-5 and TRBJ1-2; D might be TRBD1 (6 bases). The germline V gene has CDR1 MNHEY and CDR2 SVGAGI. This CDR3 spans 16 amino acids. The V and J ends lost 0 bases and 2 bases respectively, with 13 bases between them. Here the CDR3 reads CASSYSSGQINYGYTF. The CDR3 DNA reads as TGTGCCAGCAGTTACTCCAGCGGACAGATAAACTATGGCTACACCTTC.

This clonotype showed up many times. V usage is TRBV18 and J usage is TRBJ2-1; D is possibly TRBD2 (5 bases). The CDR3 runs to 18 residues. The germline V gene encodes CDR1 KGHSH and CDR2 LQKENI. Trimming cost V 1 base and J 4 bases, with 20 bases left between them. The CDR3 nucleotides read TGTGCCAGCTCACCACGGGTGAGGGTAGGGAACCTATACAATGAGCAGTTCTTC. Protein product: CASSPRVRVGNLYNEQFF.

This clonotype came up a few times. The chain has TRBV20-1 and TRBJ2-1, with 9 bases matching TRBD2. The CDR3 contains 15 residues. CDR1 is DFQATT, CDR2 SNEGSKA, per germline (reference sequence). The J segment lost 7 bases and the V segment lost 3 bases, leaving 10 bases of the junction unmatched. This CDR3 is CSASSLAGAGNEQFF. The DNA for the CDR3 is TGCAGTGCTAGTTCACTAGCGGGCGCCGGGAATGAGCAGTTCTTC.

This clonotype was picked up many times. The V call is TRBV4-1, the J call TRBJ1-4, with no clear D. Trimming pared 0 bases from V and 6 bases from J, leaving 8 bases between. Germline loops: CDR1 MGHRA, CDR2 YSYEKL. The CDR3 length is 14 residues. The chain's CDR3 is CASSQDNTDEKLFF. CDR3 in DNA: TGCGCCAGCAGCCAAGATAACACCGATGAAAAACTGTTTTTT.

This clonotype was seen ten or more times. The CDR3 region has the DNA TGTGCCAGCGCCAGACGGGGGGCCGGGCAGCCCCAGCATTTT. Translation gives CASARRGAGQPQHF. The chain joins TRBV27 to TRBJ1-5; tentatively, D is TRBD1 (6 bases). This CDR3 is 14 amino acids long. The V gene's germline CDR1 is MNHEY and CDR2 SMNVEV (reference sequence). V was shortened by 8 bases and J by 7 bases, with 18 bases between the two germline ends.

There are many counts of this clonotype. The chain is built from TRBV12-3 or TRBV12-4 and TRBJ1-5; TRBD1 matches at 9 bases. The CDR3 contains 16 residues. The junction had 6 bases not matched to a gene; V was cut back by 1 base and J by 5 bases. The CDR3 sequence: CASSLDGQGMYQPQHF. In nucleotides, the CDR3 is TGTGCCAGCAGTTTAGACGGACAGGGGATGTATCAGCCCCAGCATTTT.

This chain joins TRBV12-3 or TRBV12-4 and TRBJ2-1, with TRBD2 matching 9 bases. The CDR3 runs 16 residues. Trimming took 7 bases from V and 7 from J; bases not matched to a gene: 14. CDR3 coding DNA: TGTGCCAGCAATCCCCTTAGCGGGAGTAAAGGGAATGAGCAGTTCTTC. Translation: CASNPLSGSKGNEQFF.

In this sample, this clonotype turned up many times. The chain recombines TRBV4-1 with TRBJ2-7; 11 bases are a match to TRBD1. The CDR3 contains 14 residues. V lost 5 bases to trimming and J lost 2 bases; unmatched junction nucleotides: 2. Germline assignment: CDR1 MGHRA and CDR2 YSYEKL. The CDR3 spells CASSWDRGTYEQYF. For the CDR3, the DNA is TGCGCCAGCAGCTGGGACAGGGGGACCTACGAGCAGTACTTC.

This clonotype was picked up many times. This rearrangement joins TRBV5-5 to TRBJ2-2, with no clear D. Germline lookup yields CDR1 SGHKS and CDR2 YYEKEE (reference sequence). V dropped 3 bases and J dropped 3 bases, with 9 bases sitting between them. This CDR3 is built from 14 residues. The CDR3 loop is CASSSPPYTGELFF. In DNA, the CDR3 is TGTGCCAGCAGCTCGCCCCCGTACACCGGGGAGCTGTTTTTT.

Concerning this clonotype: It may be a read error: a sequence one base away is much more abundant. CDR3 coding DNA: TGTGCCACCAGTGAGGGACGTAGCTCCTACGAGCAGCACTTC. Encoded protein: CATSEGRSSYEQHF. The chain joins TRBV24-1 to TRBJ2-7; D may match TRBD1 or TRBD2 (5 bases each). This CDR3 comprises 14 residues. Germline V gene sequence: CDR1 KGHDR, CDR2 SFDVKD.

This clonotype has just a few counts. This rearrangement joins TRBV4-1 to TRBJ2-3; 7 positions agree with TRBD2. The CDR3 length is 16 residues. CDR1 MGHRA and CDR2 YSYEKL come from the germline V gene. V lost 1 base and J lost 3; bases outside the gene matches: 7. The CDR3 nucleotides read TGCGCCAGCAGCCAAGCCGGGACTACTGATACAGATACGCAGTATTTT. The encoded protein is CASSQAGTTDTDTQYF.

This clonotype was counted at least ten times. This chain connects TRBV5-1 to TRBJ2-7; the D is unclear. V lost 0 bases, J lost 7 bases, and 11 bases lay in between. This CDR3 comprises 13 residues. Germline V gene sequence: CDR1 SGHRS, CDR2 YFSETQ. The CDR3 sequence: CASSLVRGREQYF. The CDR3 region has the DNA TGCGCCAGCAGCTTGGTCCGTGGAAGGGAGCAGTACTTC.

This clonotype was observed many times. CDR3 DNA sequence: TGTGCCATCAGGGGACCGACGGAGACCCAGTACTTC. Protein product: CAIRGPTETQYF. The chain joins TRBV10-3 to TRBJ2-5; D assignment may be TRBD1 or TRBD2 (5 bases each). The CDR3 consists of 12 residues. The V and J ends lost 6 bases and 5 bases respectively, with 10 bases between them. CDR1 and CDR2 from the germline V gene are ENHRY and SYGVKD.

This clonotype appeared many times. J is TRBJ1-2 and V is TRBV7-2; D remains unclear. Germline values: CDR1 SGHTA, CDR2 FQGNSA. CDR3 size: 14 residues. The ends were cut back, 2 bases at V and 3 bases at J, with 10 bases in the middle. The CDR3 here is CASSLNLWDYGYTF. The CDR3 DNA is TGTGCCAGCAGCTTAAATCTCTGGGACTATGGCTACACCTTC.

This clonotype was recorded a few times. CDR3 sequence (DNA): TGCAGCGTGAAAGGGCGGATGAACACTGAAGCTTTCTTT. Translated, it gives CSVKGRMNTEAFF. The chain is built from TRBV29-1 and TRBJ1-1, with no clear D. V was clipped by 6 bases and J by 0 bases, with 11 bases between them. The CDR3 is made up of 13 amino acids. The germline CDR1 and CDR2 sequences are SQVTM and ANQGSEA.

As concerns this clonotype: A read error is possible here, since a much larger clone lies one base away. V is TRBV4-2 and J is TRBJ2-2; TRBD2 is a possible D gene (5 bases). From germline, CDR1 is LGHNA and CDR2 YNFKEQ. The CDR3 sequence is 17 residues long. In nucleotides, the CDR3 is TGTGCCAGCAGCCAGGGTCCCCAAGCGGCGATTACCGGGGAGCTGTATTTT. This translates into CASSQGPQAAITGELYF.

The genes are TRBV20-1 and TRBJ2-5; D gene uncertain. Trimming shortened V by 3 bases and J by 2 bases, and 13 bases separated the two germline ends. The CDR3 length is 14 residues. CDR1 DFQATT and CDR2 SNEGSKA come from the germline V gene (reference sequence). The CDR3 protein is CSASHLQQQETQYF. CDR3 sequence (DNA): TGCAGTGCTAGTCATTTACAGCAGCAAGAGACCCAGTACTTC.

This clonotype showed up many times. The rearrangement links TRBV12-3 or TRBV12-4 to TRBJ2-1; no definite D call. The CDR3 has 14 amino acids. The V gene lost 3 bases and the J gene lost 8 bases, with 14 bases spanning the gap. The CDR3 loop is CASSLRPPWDEQFF. The DNA for the CDR3 is TGTGCCAGCAGTTTGAGGCCCCCCTGGGATGAGCAGTTCTTC.

The chain recombines TRBV27 with TRBJ2-1; TRBD2 is a possible D gene (5 bases). The V gene lost 0 bases and the J gene lost 5 bases, with 20 bases spanning the gap. The germline V gene encodes CDR1 MNHEY and CDR2 SMNVEV (reference sequence). The length of the CDR3 is 18 residues. The CDR3 protein is CASSLSWHPGLRNNEQFF. DNA of the CDR3: TGTGCCAGCAGTTTATCGTGGCACCCAGGACTCCGAAACAATGAGCAGTTCTTC.

The V call is TRBV20-1, the J call TRBJ2-1; no definite D call. The CDR3 spans 14 residues. Germline CDR1 reads DFQATT; CDR2 reads SNEGSKA (reference sequence). The V end lost 7 bases, the J end lost 0 bases, and 13 bases lay between the germline ends. Here the CDR3 DNA reads TGCAGTGTGCAGCGAGCGAGCTCCTACAATGAGCAGTTCTTC. It translates to CSVQRASSYNEQFF.

As concerns this clonotype: A much larger clone is a single base away; this may be a read error. The rearrangement joins TRBV7-2 to TRBJ2-5, with 8 nucleotides matching TRBD2. Trimming at V came to 2 bases and at J to 5 bases, leaving 10 bases not matched to a gene. Germline CDR1 is SGHTA and CDR2 is FQGNSA. This CDR3 region has 16 residues. The CDR3 region is CASSLRHSGIWETQYF. CDR3 sequence (DNA): TGTGCCAGCAGCTTACGTCATAGCGGGATATGGGAGACCCAGTACTTC.

This clonotype was seen ten or more times. The genes are TRBV5-6 and TRBJ1-5, with D hard to call. The CDR3 consists of 15 residues. V was clipped by 0 bases and J by 6 bases, with 13 bases between them. Germline V gene lookup returns CDR1 SGHDT and CDR2 YYEEEE. CDR3 sequence (DNA): TGTGCCAGCAGCTTGGGACTTGCCGGCACTCAGCCCCAGCATTTT. It is translated as CASSLGLAGTQPQHF.

This clonotype has ten or more counts. The chain carries TRBV6-5 and TRBJ1-4; D uncertain. The germline V and J ends were trimmed by 3 bases and 1 base, with 9 bases remaining between them. The germline CDR1 and CDR2 sequences are MNHEY and SVGAGI. CDR3 length equals 15 residues. This CDR3 reads CASSYSEGTNEKLFF. The CDR3 DNA is TGTGCCAGCAGTTATTCGGAAGGAACTAATGAAAAACTGTTTTTT.

This clonotype was picked up many times. The genes are TRBV20-1 and TRBJ2-5; 8 nucleotides align to TRBD1. This CDR3 is 13 amino acids long. V shed 3 bases and J 2 bases; nucleotides not matched to a gene: 2. CDR1 DFQATT and CDR2 SNEGSKA come from the germline V gene (reference sequence). The CDR3 nucleotides read TGCAGTGCTAGGGGACAGGCTCAAGAGACCCAGTACTTC. Its translation is CSARGQAQETQYF.

Ten or more counts support this clonotype. V usage is TRBV10-3 and J usage is TRBJ1-3, with a possible D match to TRBD1 (6 bases). V dropped 8 bases and J dropped 4 bases, with 15 bases sitting between them. CDR1 and CDR2 from the germline V gene are ENHRY and SYGVKD. The CDR3 consists of 14 residues. For the CDR3, the DNA is TGTGCCATCGGGACCAGGGGAGTGGGAAACACCATATATTTT. Residues: CAIGTRGVGNTIYF.